Presented here are 17 T cell receptor beta chains from one specimen sequenced in a study of PD-1 blockade in classical Hodgkin lymphoma. The time point was: newly diagnosed, previously untreated cHL patient sample. Thawed PBMCs yielded CD4+ T cells through magnetic negative selection. The data were produced by immunoSEQ multiplex PCR, yet TCRdb's version contains in-frame clones alone and is incomplete. The table lists 20,000 to 25,000 clones, about 90% of them singletons. The sequenced sample was CD4+ T cells from blood. Every receptor here comes from a human donor with classical Hodgkin lymphoma.

The CDR3 spells CATSRDLGSGNTIYF. The DNA of the CDR3 is TGTGCCACCAGCAGAGATCTGGGATCTGGAAACACCATATATTTT. This chain joins TRBV15 and TRBJ1-3, with D unclear. Germline lookup yields CDR1 LNHNV and CDR2 YYDKDF (reference sequence). V was pared by 0 bases and J by 1 base, with 7 bases between. The CDR3 is 15 residues long.

The chain joins TRBV5-1 to TRBJ1-2; no clear D. Trimming removed 3 bases at V and 2 bases at J, with 11 bases between. The CDR3 length is 14 residues. CDR1 SGHRS and CDR2 YFSETQ come from the germline V gene. CDR3 in amino acids: CASSSVGSNYGYTF. In DNA, the CDR3 is TGCGCCAGCAGCTCGGTCGGCAGCAACTATGGCTACACCTTC.

The chain uses TRBV25-1 and TRBJ1-1; no firm D call. The CDR3 has 14 residues. Trimming took off 2 bases at V and 2 bases at J, with 9 bases between the two ends. Per the germline V gene, CDR1 is MGHDK and CDR2 is SYGVNS. As DNA, the CDR3 is TGTGCCAGCAGTGAAACGGGCGGAAACACTGAAGCTTTCTTT. Protein sequence: CASSETGGNTEAFF.

This clone was recorded only once. The chain joins TRBV18 to TRBJ2-3, with D perhaps assigned TRBD1 or TRBD2 (5 bases each). V lost 5 bases and J 10 bases, leaving 16 bases between the germline ends. The CDR3 runs 13 residues. The germline V gene has CDR1 KGHSH and CDR2 LQKENI. The CDR3 sequence is CASSLPGLRAQYF. CDR3 sequence (DNA): TGTGCCAGCTCATTACCGGGGCTCCGAGCGCAGTATTTT.

V usage is TRBV25-1 and J usage is TRBJ2-1; D gene uncertain. CDR1 is MGHDK, CDR2 SYGVNS, per germline. With 3 bases removed from V and 1 base from J, the gap between germline ends came to 16 bases. This CDR3 region has 17 residues. The CDR3 protein is CASSDLEMGASYNEQFF. As DNA, the CDR3 is TGTGCCAGCAGTGATTTAGAAATGGGTGCTTCCTACAATGAGCAGTTCTTC.

CDR3 residues: CASSPRVGGGNTDTQYF. The CDR3 region has the DNA TGTGCCAGTAGTCCGCGTGTGGGCGGGGGGAACACAGATACGCAGTATTTT. The rearrangement uses TRBV19 and TRBJ2-3; TRBD2 aligns across 8 bases. This CDR3 spans 17 amino acids. Germline CDR1 LNHDA, CDR2 SQIVND (reference sequence). V dropped 5 bases and J dropped 2; count of bases not matched to a gene: 12.

The chain recombines TRBV6-1 with TRBJ1-5, with D possibly matching TRBD1 (6 bases). CDR3 length: 14 residues. Germline V gene lookup returns CDR1 MNHNS and CDR2 SASEGT. The V end was cut by 8 bases, the J end by 7 bases, with 18 bases between. CDR3 bases: TGTGCCAGCTCTTCCGGACAGCCTGGACAGCCCCAGCATTTT. Amino acid sequence: CASSSGQPGQPQHF.

This clone was found once. V and J are TRBV7-2 and TRBJ1-3; no firm D call. Germline V gives CDR1 SGHTA, CDR2 FQGNSA. Trimming took 4 bases from V and 1 from J, leaving 17 bases between them. The CDR3 totals 17 residues. This chain's CDR3 is CASSSGPRVLSGNTIYF. The CDR3 DNA reads as TGTGCCAGCAGCTCCGGGCCAAGGGTTCTATCTGGAAACACCATATATTTT.

About this clone: Distinct nucleotide sequences in the sample also encode this CDR3. This sequence joins TRBV7-2 and TRBJ2-3, with TRBD1 as a possible D gene (5 bases). The germline CDR1 and CDR2 sequences are SGHTA and FQGNSA. The CDR3 spans 16 residues. The V gene lost 2 bases and the J gene lost 2 bases, with 14 bases spanning the gap. The CDR3 nucleotides are TGTGCCAGCAGCTTAACTCCGATGGGGCCCACAGATACGCAGTATTTT. Residues: CASSLTPMGPTDTQYF.

This clone appeared once. The CDR3 DNA sequence: TGTGCCAGCAGGGATAGCGGGGGGGGCGGAAATGAGCAGTTCTTC. This codes for CASRDSGGGGNEQFF. The V gene is TRBV11-3, the J gene TRBJ2-1, with 11 positions matching TRBD2. This CDR3 comprises 15 residues. The ends lost 6 bases at V and 7 bases at J; junction bases unmatched: 8. Germline assignment: CDR1 SGHNT and CDR2 YENEEA.

The genes are TRBV6-5 and TRBJ1-1; D remains unclear. Per the germline V gene, CDR1 is MNHEY and CDR2 is SVGAGI. The CDR3 is made up of 14 amino acids. Trimming pared 0 bases from V and 2 bases from J, leaving 7 bases between. CDR3 residues: CASSYSIPNTEAFF. The CDR3 DNA reads TGTGCCAGCAGTTACTCGATACCAAACACTGAAGCTTTCTTT.

This sequence joins TRBV28 and TRBJ1-6; 7 bases are a match to TRBD1. The CDR3 contains 16 residues. Germline CDR1 MDHEN, CDR2 SYDVKM. With 6 bases clipped from V and 8 bases from J, the junction kept 13 bases outside the gene matches. This CDR3 is CASSTQGQAPDSPLHF. The CDR3 DNA sequence: TGTGCCAGCAGCACACAAGGACAGGCGCCCGATTCACCCCTCCACTTT.

V and J are TRBV6-5 and TRBJ2-5; 7 bases match TRBD1. J was trimmed by 4 bases and V by 6 bases; bases with no gene match: 2. Germline CDR1 MNHEY, CDR2 SVGAGI. The CDR3 is 12 amino acids. The CDR3 DNA reads TGTGCCAGCAGAGACAGGGCAGAGACCCAGTACTTC. This codes for CASRDRAETQYF.

This chain links TRBV5-6 with TRBJ2-7; D not certain. In germline, CDR1 is SGHDT, CDR2 YYEEEE. This CDR3 contains 13 residues. V gave up 2 bases and J gave up 3 bases, with 9 bases separating them. The CDR3 region is CASSFDTGYEQYF. The CDR3 DNA is TGTGCCAGCAGCTTTGACACTGGCTACGAGCAGTACTTC.

This chain links TRBV7-7 with TRBJ2-2; D may be TRBD1 (6 bases). From germline, CDR1 is SSHAT and CDR2 FNYEAQ (reference sequence). The CDR3 runs to 15 residues. Trimming took 5 bases from V and 7 from J, leaving 17 bases between them. For the CDR3, the DNA is TGTGCCAGCAGCGCCGACAGGTTTTATGGCGGGGAGCTGTTTTTT. Translating it yields CASSADRFYGGELFF. The variable domain in full, completed from reference TRBV7-7 and TRBJ2-2, reads GAGVSQSPRYKVTKRGQDVTLRCDPISSHATLYWYQQALGQGPEFLTYFNYEAQPDKSGLPSDRFSAERPEGSISTLTIQRTEQRDSAMYRCASSADRFYGGELFFGEGSRLTVL.

The CDR3 here is CASSQGTGSYNEQFF. The CDR3 nucleotides are TGCGCCAGCAGCCAAGGGACAGGGTCCTACAATGAGCAGTTCTTC. V gene TRBV4-1 combines with J gene TRBJ2-1; 8 bases map to TRBD1. CDR3 length equals 15 residues. Trimming took 1 base from V and 1 from J; bases not matched to a gene: 0. CDR1 MGHRA and CDR2 YSYEKL come from the germline V gene.

A single count supports this clone. The chain combines TRBV7-2 with TRBJ2-5, with D maybe TRBD2 (5 bases). Trimming took 4 bases from V and 2 from J, leaving 14 bases between them. Germline V lookup: CDR1 SGHTA, CDR2 FQGNSA. This CDR3 comprises 15 residues. CDR3 amino acids: CASSSLRAGQETQYF. In nucleotides, the CDR3 is TGTGCCAGCAGCTCCCTACGGGCGGGTCAAGAGACCCAGTACTTC.